This T cell receptor beta chain was captured in a study of blood T cell repertoires in COVID-19. With 1 base clipped from V and 5 bases from J, the junction kept 4 bases outside the gene matches. Looked up from germline, CDR1 is MNHNS and CDR2 is SASEGT. This CDR3 has 14 residues. In the original workflow: Using reference gene primer amplification, nucleated cell counts were estimated. Produced via immunoSEQ multiplex PCR; TCRdb's table is partial and in-frame only. That table is the source of V, J and clone size, and D and trimming were worked out from the DNA. Of roughly 300,000 clones listed, roughly 84% are singletons.

V gene TRBV6-1 combines with J gene TRBJ2-5, with 7 bases aligning to TRBD2. Sequenced sample: peripheral blood. This receptor was identified in a human donor with COVID-19, enrolled during active disease. The donor label of this sample is uncertain. CDR3: CASSEGGGVETQYF. The DNA for the CDR3 is TGTGCCAGCAGTGAAGGTGGGGGGGTGGAGACCCAGTACTTC.